The T cell receptor (delta chain) under discussion was sequenced for a study of gamma-delta T cells after stem cell transplantation. V was clipped by 1 base and J by 4 bases; unmatched bases: 17. The germline gives CDR1 GEAIGNYY, CDR2 EKD. The CDR3 is 19 amino acids. TCRdb re-called the RT-PCR reads through CATT. The sample includes about 2,400 delta-chain clones, roughly 45% of them seen just once. This clone was seen a handful of times. The chain recombines TRDV2 with TRDJ1, with 10 bases identical to TRDD3. This clonotype was obtained from a human donor. It is not recorded whose cells these are; they may come from a transplant donor. Sequenced material: gamma-delta T cells. CDR3 in DNA: TGTGCCTGTGACACGATTAACCCTGGTGGGGGATACCAACTCGATAAACTCATCTTT. Its translation: CACDTINPGGGYQLDKLIF.